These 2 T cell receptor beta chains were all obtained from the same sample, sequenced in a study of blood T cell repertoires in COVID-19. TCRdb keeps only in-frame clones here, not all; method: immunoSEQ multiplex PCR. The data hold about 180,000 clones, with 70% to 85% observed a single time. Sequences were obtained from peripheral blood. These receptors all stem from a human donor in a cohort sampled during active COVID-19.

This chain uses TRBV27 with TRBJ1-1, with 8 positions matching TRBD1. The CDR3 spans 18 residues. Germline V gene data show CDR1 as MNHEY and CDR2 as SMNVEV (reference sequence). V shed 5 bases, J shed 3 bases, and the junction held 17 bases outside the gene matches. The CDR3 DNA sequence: TGTGCCAGCAGTGCCTCTAACCCATGGACAGGGTTAGACACTGAAGCTTTCTTT. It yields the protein CASSASNPWTGLDTEAFF.

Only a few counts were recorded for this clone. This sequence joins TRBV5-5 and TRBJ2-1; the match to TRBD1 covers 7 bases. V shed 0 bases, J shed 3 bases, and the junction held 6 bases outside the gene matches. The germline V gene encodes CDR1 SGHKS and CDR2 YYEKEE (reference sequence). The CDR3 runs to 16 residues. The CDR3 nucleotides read TGTGCCAGCAGCTTGGTTGTACGGGACAGCTACAATGAGCAGTTCTTC. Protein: CASSLVVRDSYNEQFF.